This entry lists 22 T cell receptor beta chains sequenced from one sample in a study of CD8+ T cells in alopecia areata. Extracted RNA was reverse transcribed into cDNA, the sequencing template. Here immunoSEQ multiplex PCR was the method, and the copy in TCRdb shows in-frame clones only, minus some. This table has 6,500 to 8,500 clones, 67% appearing once. Peripheral blood and lesional scalp punch biopsies were taken from alopecia areata patients. The sample in question was skin, obtained at week 0. The receptors stem from a human donor with alopecia areata.

The J gene is TRBJ2-4, the V gene TRBV12-5; TRBD1 agrees at 9 bases. Germline values: CDR1 LGHNT, CDR2 FRNRAP. The CDR3 is 15 residues long. With V trimmed by 2 bases and J by 6 bases, 5 bases remained unmatched. The CDR3: CASGLPGTGRNIQYF. The CDR3, as DNA: TGTGCTAGTGGTTTGCCCGGGACAGGGCGAAACATTCAGTACTTC.

This chain joins TRBV6-1 and TRBJ1-5; D may be TRBD1 (6 bases). The V end lost 0 bases, the J end lost 0 bases, and 6 bases lay between the germline ends. The CDR3 has 15 amino acids. Per germline, CDR1 MNHNS and CDR2 SASEGT. Here the CDR3 reads CASSEAGHSNQPQHF. The CDR3 DNA follows: TGTGCCAGCAGTGAAGCGGGACATAGCAATCAGCCCCAGCATTTT.

The V call is TRBV7-3, the J call TRBJ2-1, with D possibly TRBD2 on 5 matching bases. This CDR3 has 17 residues. Trimming pared 1 base from V and 4 bases from J, leaving 17 bases between. Germline CDR1 SGHTA, CDR2 FQGTGA. The CDR3 bases are TGTGCCAGCAGCTTAAGTGGCGGTAACCGACTATACAATGAGCAGTTCTTC. This sequence encodes CASSLSGGNRLYNEQFF. Full variable domain (remainder filled in from reference TRBV7-3 and TRBJ2-1): GAGVSQTPSNKVTEKGKYVELRCDPISGHTALYWYRQSLGQGPEFLIYFQGTGAADDSGLPNDRFFAVRPEGSVSTLKIQRTERGDSAVYLCASSLSGGNRLYNEQFFGPGTRLTVL.

Only one count was recorded for this clone. V is TRBV6-5 and J is TRBJ1-4, with D perhaps TRBD1 (5 bases). Germline CDR1 MNHEY, CDR2 SVGAGI. CDR3 length: 14 amino acids. Trimming shortened V by 4 bases and J by 3 bases, and 9 bases separated the two germline ends. CDR3 DNA sequence: TGTGCCAGCAGTTTAGGGACGGCTAATGAAAAACTGTTTTTT. Its protein product is CASSLGTANEKLFF.

The chain combines TRBV30 with TRBJ1-6, with D uncertain. The CDR3 contains 16 residues. V gave up 3 bases and J gave up 10 bases, with 22 bases separating them. Germline CDR1 and CDR2: GTSNPN and SVGIG (reference sequence). The CDR3 DNA sequence: TGTGCCTGGAGGATCCCATCGGGCAGTGTGGGATCACCCCTCCACTTT. Protein: CAWRIPSGSVGSPLHF.

J is TRBJ2-7 and V is TRBV28; D might be TRBD2 (6 bases). Looked up from germline, CDR1 is MDHEN and CDR2 is SYDVKM. This CDR3 is 13 amino acids long. The V end was cut by 9 bases, the J end by 4 bases, with 16 bases between. The CDR3 loop is CASRGRAGYEQYF. DNA for the CDR3: TGTGCCAGTCGGGGCAGGGCGGGGTACGAGCAGTACTTC.

This chain links TRBV5-4 with TRBJ2-3; D unclear. This CDR3 comprises 15 residues. In germline, CDR1 is SGHNT, CDR2 YYREEE (reference sequence). The V end was cut by 1 base, the J end by 0 bases, with 9 bases between. CDR3 residues: CASSLPSPSTDTQYF. The DNA of the CDR3 is TGTGCCAGCAGCTTGCCCAGCCCTAGCACAGATACGCAGTATTTT.

By its share, this clone is medium-sized. The CDR3 sequence is CASGQGNSPLHF. As DNA, the CDR3 is TGTGCCAGCGGACAGGGTAATTCACCCCTCCACTTT. The genes are TRBV6-5 and TRBJ1-6, with TRBD1 matching over 8 bases. After removal of 8 bases from V and 6 bases from J, the junction contained 0 bases not matched to a gene. This CDR3 contains 12 residues. Germline lookup yields CDR1 MNHEY and CDR2 SVGAGI.

The sample holds one count of this clone. The junction shows a germline mismatch at one end, possibly a read error. The V and J genes are TRBV5-1 and TRBJ2-3, with unresolved D. Germline V gives CDR1 SGHRS, CDR2 YFSETQ. The CDR3 extends over 14 amino acids. The CDR3 region is CASSFLPRRDTQYF. DNA of the CDR3: TGTGCCAGCAGCTTCCTACCAAGGAGAGATACGCAGTATTTT.

The chain uses TRBV2 and TRBJ1-1, with TRBD1 matching 7 bases. CDR3 length: 14 amino acids. Germline CDR1 SNHLY, CDR2 FYNNEI. The junction had 10 bases not matched to a gene; V was cut back by 7 bases and J by 5 bases. The CDR3 DNA reads TGTGCCAGCACCTCGCCCCAGGGGGGGACTGAAGCTTTCTTT. Encoded protein: CASTSPQGGTEAFF. The full variable domain, with the rest looked up from reference TRBV2 and TRBJ1-1, is EPEVTQTPSHQVTQMGQEVILRCVPISNHLYFYWYRQILGQKVEFLVSFYNNEISEKSEIFDDQFSVERPDGSNFTLKIRSTKLEDSAMYFCASTSPQGGTEAFFGQGTRLTVV.

This sequence joins TRBV11-1 and TRBJ2-1, with 12 positions matching TRBD2. This CDR3 region has 16 residues. Per the germline V gene, CDR1 is SGHAT and CDR2 is FQDESV (reference sequence). With V trimmed by 4 bases and J by 10 bases, 11 bases remained unmatched. The CDR3 nucleotides read TGTGCCAGCAGCTCTAGTCTAGCGGGGGGGCGCCCCGAGCAGTTCTTC. Translation: CASSSSLAGGRPEQFF.

The rearrangement links TRBV4-1 to TRBJ2-2; D is uncertain. Germline values: CDR1 MGHRA, CDR2 YSYEKL. Trimming pared 5 bases from V and 0 bases from J, leaving 13 bases between. This CDR3 is 16 amino acids long. CDR3 loop: CASSDWGKPNTGELFF. The CDR3, as DNA: TGCGCCAGCAGCGATTGGGGTAAACCGAACACCGGGGAGCTGTTTTTT.

The chain combines TRBV2 with TRBJ2-5; no firm D call. The end of the DNA fits TRBJ2-7 better, so the J call may be wrong. This CDR3 is built from 13 residues. From germline, CDR1 is SNHLY and CDR2 FYNNEI. This CDR3 reads CASYPGDSYEQYF. CDR3 in DNA: TGTGCCAGCTATCCAGGTGACTCCTACGAGCAGTACTTC.

The chain recombines TRBV15 with TRBJ1-6; no definite D call. The V and J ends lost 1 base and 6 bases respectively, with 10 bases between them. There are 15 residues in the CDR3. Germline V gene sequence: CDR1 LNHNV, CDR2 YYDKDF (reference sequence). The chain's CDR3 is CATSRGGSINSPLHF. DNA of the CDR3: TGTGCCACCAGCAGAGGAGGGAGTATTAATTCACCCCTCCACTTT. The whole variable domain, filled in from reference TRBV15 and TRBJ1-6, reads DAMVIQNPRYQVTQFGKPVTLSCSQTLNHNVMYWYQQKSSQAPKLLFHYYDKDFNNEADTPDNFQSRRPNTSFCFLDIRSPGLGDTAMYLCATSRGGSINSPLHFGNGTRLTVT.

The chain recombines TRBV25-1 with TRBJ2-7; 8 nucleotides match TRBD1. This CDR3 comprises 14 residues. Germline V gives CDR1 MGHDK, CDR2 SYGVNS. V shed 10 bases, J shed 3 bases, and the junction held 11 bases outside the gene matches. The CDR3 here is CATLGQGFSYEQYF. The DNA for the CDR3 is TGTGCCACCCTAGGACAGGGATTCAGCTACGAGCAGTACTTC.

The rearrangement links TRBV5-1 to TRBJ2-3; 9 bases match TRBD2. Germline-derived CDR1 and CDR2 are SGHRS and YFSETQ. There are 16 residues in the CDR3. V lost 0 bases, J lost 4 bases, and 6 bases stayed unmatched. Here the CDR3 reads CASSLGSGGFADTQYF. The CDR3 DNA follows: TGCGCCAGCAGCTTGGGTAGCGGGGGATTCGCAGATACGCAGTATTTT.

This clone was observed a handful of times. This sequence joins TRBV7-2 and TRBJ1-1; D gene unclear. V was cut by 3 bases and J by 1 base, with 9 bases left in between. CDR1 SGHTA and CDR2 FQGNSA come from the germline V gene. The CDR3 extends over 14 amino acids. The CDR3 coding sequence is TGTGCCAGCAGCTTTGGAGGAAAGAACACTGAAGCTTTCTTT. Translating it yields CASSFGGKNTEAFF.

This chain uses TRBV19 with TRBJ1-1, with a weak D call TRBD1 (6 bases). Germline V gives CDR1 LNHDA, CDR2 SQIVND (reference sequence). Trimming stripped 9 bases from V and 5 bases from J, with 22 bases between. This CDR3 comprises 15 residues. This chain's CDR3 is CASTPKTGVRTEAFF. As DNA, the CDR3 is TGTGCCAGCACCCCCAAGACAGGAGTAAGAACTGAAGCTTTCTTT.

The V and J genes are TRBV7-9 and TRBJ2-7; D possibly matches TRBD1 or TRBD2 (6 bases each). Trimming left V 2 bases short and J 6 bases short, with 17 bases between. CDR1 is SEHNR and CDR2 is FQNEAQ in the germline V gene (reference sequence). There are 15 residues in the CDR3. The CDR3 sequence: CASSLNGGDRAEQYF. The CDR3 DNA sequence: TGTGCCAGCAGCTTAAACGGGGGCGATCGGGCCGAGCAGTACTTC. The full variable domain, its missing parts supplied by reference TRBV7-9 and TRBJ2-7, is DTGVSQNPRHKITKRGQNVTFRCDPISEHNRLYWYRQTLGQGPEFLTYFQNEAQLEKSRLLSDRFSAERPKGSFSTLEIQRTEQGDSAMYLCASSLNGGDRAEQYFGPGTRLTVT.

This clone is a singleton in its sample. V usage is TRBV5-4 and J usage is TRBJ1-1; TRBD1 matches at 9 bases. The germline V gene encodes CDR1 SGHNT and CDR2 YYREEE (reference sequence). J gave up 8 bases and V 2 bases, and 13 bases lay outside the gene matches. This CDR3 has 16 residues. DNA for the CDR3: TGTGCCAGCAGCTTACCCTCCGGGACAGGGAGAGGCGAAGCTTTCTTT. Protein product: CASSLPSGTGRGEAFF.

In its sample, this clone was seen a few times. V and J are TRBV7-2 and TRBJ2-1; possible D gene TRBD2, 6 bases. Germline lookup yields CDR1 SGHTA and CDR2 FQGNSA. V was trimmed by 5 bases and J by 7 bases, leaving 21 bases between them. This CDR3 region has 16 residues. CDR3 residues: CASSRRDGLVGNEQFF. CDR3 coding DNA: TGTGCCAGCAGCAGGAGGGACGGCCTAGTGGGAAATGAGCAGTTCTTC.

This clone appeared a single time. V and J are TRBV2 and TRBJ2-6; D is perhaps TRBD1 or TRBD2 (5 bases each). V lost 4 bases to trimming and J lost 2 bases, with 9 bases between them. Germline CDR1 reads SNHLY; CDR2 reads FYNNEI. The CDR3 is 15 amino acids. The CDR3 reads CASSGLGAGANVLTF. DNA of the CDR3: TGTGCCAGCAGTGGGTTGGGGGCTGGGGCCAACGTCCTGACTTTC.